These 13 T cell receptor beta chains originate from one sample sequenced in a study of blood T cells in healthy people across ages. The use of a sample-barcoded 5' primer and a J-beta primer mix characterized a second PCR of roughly 7 to 11 cycles. MiXCR, run by TCRdb on the 5' RACE reads, gives a single entry per CDR3 protein. Of 780,000 or so distinct CDR3 sequences listed, around a quarter are singletons. Separately, the same data were catalogued under a study of T cells of mothers and their children.

Input material: blood. The receptors here all came from a boy younger than 18 in good health.

The chain has TRBV28 and TRBJ2-7, with D possibly matching TRBD2 (5 bases). V was pared by 8 bases and J by 1 base, with 12 bases between. CDR3 length equals 13 residues. Germline loops: CDR1 MDHEN, CDR2 SYDVKM. The CDR3 sequence: CASDYIGSYEQYF. CDR3 coding DNA: TGTGCCAGCGACTACATAGGATCCTACGAGCAGTACTTC.

A remark on this clonotype: The junction departs from germline at one end; a sequencing error may be responsible. The chain links TRBV5-1 to TRBJ2-7; 8 bases fit TRBD1. The CDR3 loop spans 15 amino acids. Germline CDR1 SGHRS, CDR2 YFSETQ. The CDR3 region has the DNA TGCGCCAGCAGTTTGCGAGGACAGGGTTTTGACGAGCAGTGCTTC. This codes for CASSLRGQGFDEQCF.

This chain uses TRBV7-9 with TRBJ2-5; 8 bases align to TRBD1. The CDR3 runs 16 residues. With 3 bases clipped from V and 5 bases from J, the junction kept 11 bases outside the gene matches. Germline V gene data show CDR1 as SEHNR and CDR2 as FQNEAQ (reference sequence). The CDR3 spells CASSFEPGRGRETQYF. The CDR3, as DNA: TGTGCCAGCAGCTTCGAACCGGGCAGGGGGCGGGAGACCCAGTACTTC.

The chain's CDR3 is CASSQDGTDYEQYF. CDR3 coding DNA: TGCGCCAGCAGCCAAGATGGAACAGACTACGAGCAGTACTTC. The V call is TRBV4-3, the J call TRBJ2-7; D gene unclear. CDR1 is LGHNA, CDR2 YSLEER, per germline. The CDR3 loop spans 14 amino acids. V was clipped by 0 bases and J by 3 bases, with 9 bases between them.

This clonotype was seen only a few times. The V call is TRBV20-1, the J call TRBJ2-1, with D hard to call. Per the germline V gene, CDR1 is DFQATT and CDR2 is SNEGSKA (reference sequence). The CDR3 runs to 12 residues. V was shortened by 5 bases and J by 8 bases, with 13 bases between the two germline ends. The CDR3 bases are TGCAGTGCTCCCCATAGTCGCGATGAGCAGTTCTTC. Translation gives CSAPHSRDEQFF.

The rearrangement uses TRBV7-2 and TRBJ2-1; 8 positions agree with TRBD1. The CDR3 has 13 residues. Losses at the gene ends were 4 bases for V and 6 bases for J; bases not matched to a gene: 2. Germline lookup yields CDR1 SGHTA and CDR2 FQGNSA. CDR3 sequence (DNA): TGTGCCAGCAGCTACGACAGGGGCAATGAGCAGTTCTTC. The encoded protein is CASSYDRGNEQFF.

The V and J genes are TRBV9 and TRBJ2-3; a weak D match, TRBD2 (6 bases). The germline V and J ends were trimmed by 3 bases and 7 bases, with 9 bases remaining between them. Germline CDR1 is SGDLS and CDR2 is YYNGEE. The CDR3 loop spans 12 amino acids. CDR3 in amino acids: CASSAGLHTQYF. The CDR3 DNA is TGTGCCAGCAGCGCGGGACTTCATACGCAGTATTTT.

This clonotype has a count of ten or more. This rearrangement joins TRBV2 to TRBJ2-1, with D perhaps matching TRBD2 (7 bases). This CDR3 region has 16 residues. Trimming took off 6 bases at V and 1 base at J, with 16 bases between the two ends. The V gene's germline CDR1 is SNHLY and CDR2 FYNNEI. This chain's CDR3 is CASSGSRGGSYNEQFF. Written as DNA, the CDR3 is TGTGCCAGCAGCGGAAGCAGGGGAGGGTCCTACAATGAGCAGTTCTTC.

The rearrangement joins TRBV29-1 to TRBJ2-7, with D possibly being TRBD2 (5 bases). CDR3 length: 12 amino acids. Germline-derived CDR1 and CDR2 are SQVTM and ANQGSEA. Trimming stripped 5 bases from V and 6 bases from J, with 14 bases between. CDR3 sequence (DNA): TGCAGCGTTTATAGCAACCGGGGCGAGCAGTACTTC. The encoded protein is CSVYSNRGEQYF.

The sample holds a few counts of this clonotype. The rearrangement links TRBV28 to TRBJ1-2; D not certain. The CDR3 runs to 12 residues. CDR1 and CDR2 from the germline V gene are MDHEN and SYDVKM. Trimming shortened V by 5 bases and J by 7 bases, and 11 bases separated the two germline ends. The CDR3 reads CASSHEGFGYTF. The CDR3 coding sequence is TGTGCCAGCAGTCACGAAGGGTTTGGCTACACCTTC.

This clonotype appeared a few times. V gene TRBV28 combines with J gene TRBJ1-2; D is uncertain. V was shortened by 3 bases and J by 8 bases, with 19 bases between the two germline ends. The CDR3 has 15 amino acids. Germline V CDR1 and CDR2: MDHEN, SYDVKM. CDR3 protein: CASSLRAGPFGGYTF. For the CDR3, the DNA is TGTGCCAGCAGTTTGAGGGCCGGTCCTTTTGGAGGCTACACCTTC.

The V call is TRBV20-1, the J call TRBJ2-6; D remains unclear. The CDR3 contains 17 residues. CDR1 and CDR2 from the germline V gene are DFQATT and SNEGSKA (reference sequence). Trimming stripped 0 bases from V and 0 bases from J, with 12 bases between. As DNA, the CDR3 is TGCAGTGCTAGAGATTCCCGACGGTCCTCTGGGGCCAACGTCCTGACTTTC. Its translation: CSARDSRRSSGANVLTF.

The V call is TRBV15, the J call TRBJ2-3; 8 bases agree with TRBD1. Unmatched junction bases numbered 7, after V lost 1 base and J lost 4 bases. CDR3 size: 16 residues. Germline V CDR1 and CDR2: LNHNV, YYDKDF (reference sequence). Here the CDR3 DNA reads TGTGCCACCAGCAGAGTGTGGACAGGGTCCGCAGATACGCAGTATTTT. It codes for CATSRVWTGSADTQYF.